The T cell receptor (beta chain) described here comes from a study of T cells expressing NK-cell markers. Turning to the study itself: The authors derived TCR beta repertoires from sorted CD3+CD56+NKG2C+, CD3+CD56+NKG2C- and CD3+CD56-NKG2C+ T cells. HCMV seropositivity characterized most of the eight sequenced donors, and seronegativity one. Study-level results: Top CD8+ clonotypes included the dominant CD3+CD56+NKG2C+ clonotypes in several donors.

UMI-tagged 5'RACE template switching yielded the TCR beta cDNA. TCRdb re-called the 5' RACE reads, yielding one record per CDR3 amino acid sequence without DNA. The table gives 350,000 to 500,000 distinct CDR3 sequences; the top ten clones make up 7.3% of it. With respect to this clonotype: Its specificity is unknown.

Sequences were obtained from blood T cells: a sorted CD56 or NKG2C T cell subset, CD4+ or CD8+ T cells, or bulk PBMC T cells (not recorded which). The sequence was collected from a woman aged 18 to 75 in good health.

CDR3: CSASRGTGDYNEQFF. V and J are TRBV20-1 and TRBJ2-1; with no DNA, the TCRdb D assignment of TRBD1 cannot be verified. CDR1 is DFQATT, CDR2 SNEGSKA, per germline (reference sequence). The CDR3 consists of 15 residues.